The rows below give T cell receptor beta chains drawn from one sample of a study of human T cells and chemical hapten exposure. TCRdb used MiXCR to reprocess the RACE reads, holding one entry per CDR3 protein. The sample has 350,000 to 400,000 distinct CDR3 sequences, about 6.3% seen once; the top ten hold roughly 5.4%. This material consisted of whole blood, taken in connection with sensitization to the hapten diphenylcyclopropenone (DPC). The receptors stem from a woman aged 18-29 years with alopecia areata. Some clones in this sample may be carry-over from other donors' samples. The CDR3 runs from the conserved cysteine through the conserved F or W. Fields, in order: clone size, V gene, D gene, J gene, CDR3 DNA, CDR3 protein. A D gene is named only where the DNA matches it firmly. Part of the rows lack a size; the others show once, few, many or a class for expanded clones.

-	TRBV4-2	TRBD2	TRBJ2-1	TGTGCCAGCAGCCAAGATCTAGCGGGGGGACCTGAGTTCTTC	CASSQDLAGGPEFF
-	TRBV20-1	-	TRBJ1-5	TGCAGTGATAGCGACAGCAATCAGCCCCAGCATTTT	CSDSDSNQPQHF
few	TRBV6-1	-	TRBJ2-3	TGTGCCAGCAGTGAAGAAGCGGATACGCAGTATTTT	CASSEEADTQYF
-	TRBV29-1	TRBD1	TRBJ2-1	TGCAGCGTTCCCGTCGACAGGGGTTTCTACAATGAGCAGTTCTTC	CSVPVDRGFYNEQFF
many	TRBV28	-	TRBJ1-1	TGTGCCAGCAGTTTATCCGATGGACGGATGAACACTGAAGCTTTCTTT	CASSLSDGRMNTEAFF
many	TRBV7-2	-	TRBJ1-4	TGTGCCAGCAGCTCCCCGACAGGCGGCGAAAAACTGTTTTTT	CASSSPTGGEKLFF
many	TRBV27	TRBD2	TRBJ2-1	TGTGCCAGCAGTTCAATGGGACTAGCGGGGGCCAGAGATGAGCAGTTCTTC	CASSSMGLAGARDEQFF
few	TRBV6-2/TRBV6-3	TRBD1	TRBJ1-1	TGTGCCAGCAGTCCCCCTTGGACAGGGGGCTCAAAAGCTTTCTTT	CASSPPWTGGSKAFF
many	TRBV20-1	-	TRBJ2-1	TGCAGTGCCCCCCGCGGCGACTACAATGAGCAGTTCTTC	CSAPRGDYNEQFF
-	TRBV27	-	TRBJ2-4	TGTGCCAGCAGTTCTATCGGAACAGGGAGAGGAAACATTCAGTACTTC	CASSSIGTGRGNIQYF
-	TRBV18	-	TRBJ2-3	TGTGCCAGCTCACCACCTAACGCCAACCCTAGCACAGATACGCAGTATTTT	CASSPPNANPSTDTQYF
many	TRBV20-1	-	TRBJ1-5	TGCAGTGCAGTAGGCAGTGGACGCAATCAGCCCCAGCATTTT	CSAVGSGRNQPQHF
many	TRBV29-1	TRBD2	TRBJ2-5	TGCAGCGTTGATGGCCCGGGCGGGGGGCTCCAAGAGACCCAGTACTTC	CSVDGPGGGLQETQYF
many	TRBV12-3/TRBV12-4	-	TRBJ1-1	TGTGCCAGCAGCCCAGGGGCGAACTTGGCAGTAGCCTTCGGGGGAGCTTTCTTT	CASSPGANLAVAFGGAFF
many	TRBV18	-	TRBJ1-2	TGTGCCAGCTCACCAGGGTCAGCCGGGGACGACTATGGCTACACCTTC	CASSPGSAGDDYGYTF
-	TRBV4-2	TRBD2	TRBJ2-3	TGTGCCAGCAGCCAAGAGGGGCTAGCGGGGGTCACAGATACGCAGTATTTT	CASSQEGLAGVTDTQYF
many	TRBV2	-	TRBJ1-2	TGTGCCAGCAGTCTCTCGACTGACGGCTACACCTTC	CASSLSTDGYTF
-	TRBV14	TRBD1	TRBJ2-5	TGTGCCAGCAGCCTACGGACAGGGCGAGAGACCCAGTACTTC	CASSLRTGRETQYF
-	TRBV28	-	TRBJ1-1	TGTGCCAGCAGGGCGGCCTTGTACGCTGAAGCTTTCTTT	CASRAALYAEAFF
many	TRBV7-2	TRBD1	TRBJ2-1	TGTGCCAGCAGCTTAAGGGACAGGGGGCGGGATGAGCAGTTCTTC	CASSLRDRGRDEQFF
-	TRBV9	TRBD2	TRBJ2-5	TGTGCCAGCAGCGCCTACACTAGCGGGTTGTACCAAGAGACCCAGTACTTC	CASSAYTSGLYQETQYF
-	TRBV7-8	-	TRBJ1-1	TGTGCCAGCATAAGCTTCCCAAAACCGAACACTGAAGCTTTCTTT	CASISFPKPNTEAFF
few	TRBV19	TRBD1	TRBJ1-1	TGTGCCAGTCTTCCCCAGGGGGCCATGAACACTGAAGCTTTCTTT	CASLPQGAMNTEAFF
-	TRBV6-1	-	TRBJ2-3	TGTGCCAGCAGTGAAGAGCCCTTCGATACGCAGTATTTT	CASSEEPFDTQYF
many	TRBV12-3/TRBV12-4	TRBD1	TRBJ1-4	TGTGCCAGCAGAACACATACAGGGGTCGGGGGACAACTGTTTTTT	CASRTHTGVGGQLFF
many	TRBV7-9	-	TRBJ1-5	TGTGCCAGCAGTGCTAGCAATCAGCCCCAGCATTTT	CASSASNQPQHF
-	TRBV5-1	TRBD1	TRBJ1-2	TGCGCCAGCAGCTTGGCGAGCCCTGGGACAGCCTATGGCTACACCTTC	CASSLASPGTAYGYTF
few	TRBV5-4	-	TRBJ1-1	TGTGCCAGCAGCTTGGACGGAATACTCACTGAAGCTTTCTTT	CASSLDGILTEAFF
-	TRBV6-5	-	TRBJ1-3	TGTGCCAGCAGTTACTCCGAGGACTCTGGAAACACCATATATTTT	CASSYSEDSGNTIYF
-	TRBV4-3	-	TRBJ2-7	TGCGCCAGCAGCCAAGATTTTCAGTACGAGCAGTACTTC	CASSQDFQYEQYF
-	TRBV12-3/TRBV12-4	-	TRBJ2-5	TGTGCCAGCAGTTTAATCCGGCAGCCTCAAGAGACCCAGTACTTC	CASSLIRQPQETQYF
few	TRBV10-3	-	TRBJ1-3	TGTGCCCACTCCCGAGAGGAACCCGGCCAAATATATTTT	CAHSREEPGQIYF
many	TRBV12-3/TRBV12-4	-	TRBJ1-2	TGTGCCAGCAGTTTGTCAGCTACTAGGGGCTACACCTTC	CASSLSATRGYTF
once	TRBV7-9	-	TRBJ2-7	TGTGCCAGCAGCTCCCGACAGAGGTGGCAGTACTTC	CASSSRQRWQYF
few	TRBV6-5	TRBD1	TRBJ1-6	TGTGCCAGCAGTTACTCGAACCCCCTAAGAGGACAGGGAGGGTCACCCCTCCACTTT	CASSYSNPLRGQGGSPLHF
-	TRBV6-2/TRBV6-3	TRBD1	TRBJ2-3	TGTGCCAGCAAGGGGGCAGGGGGCTCAGATACGCAGTATTTT	CASKGAGGSDTQYF
once	TRBV12-3/TRBV12-4	TRBD2	TRBJ2-1	TGTGCCAGCAGTTTGGCTAGCGGATACTACAATGAGCAGATCTTC	CASSLASGYYNEQIF
many	TRBV12-3/TRBV12-4	-	TRBJ1-5	TGTGCCAGCAAACTAGGAGGCGCAGGCAATCAGCCCCAGCATTTT	CASKLGGAGNQPQHF
many	TRBV29-1	-	TRBJ1-3	TGCAGCGTACAGGGCACAGGAAACACCATATATTTT	CSVQGTGNTIYF
many	TRBV10-3	TRBD1	TRBJ2-1	TGTGCCATCAGTGCAACATCACAGGGGGGAGACAATGAGCAGTTCTTC	CAISATSQGGDNEQFF
many	TRBV6-5	TRBD1	TRBJ1-4	TGTGCCAGCAGGCGGGACAGGGGAGTTGAAAAACTGTTTTTT	CASRRDRGVEKLFF
many	TRBV28	-	TRBJ1-1	TGTGCCAGCAGTTGGGCTGGGGCACTTAGTGAAGCTTTCTTT	CASSWAGALSEAFF
-	TRBV12-3/TRBV12-4	-	TRBJ2-2	TGTGCCAGCAGTCATCAGGGTTCCGGGGAGCTGTTTTTT	CASSHQGSGELFF
many	TRBV6-5	-	TRBJ1-2	TGTGCCAGCAGTGGGGAGGTTGGCTACACCTTC	CASSGEVGYTF
many	TRBV18	-	TRBJ2-1	TGTGCCAGCTCACCGAGGAGGGACAATGAGCAGTTCTTC	CASSPRRDNEQFF
few	TRBV6-5	TRBD2	TRBJ2-4	TGTGCCAGCAGTTCCGGGGGGTACAAAAACATTCAGTACTTC	CASSSGGYKNIQYF
many	TRBV13	-	TRBJ1-1	TGTGCCAGCAGCGCGGGACCGGACCGTGAGGCTTTCTTT	CASSAGPDREAFF
few	TRBV7-9	-	TRBJ2-3	TGTGCCACCCGCTTGGGGAGCACAGATACGCAGTATTTT	CATRLGSTDTQYF
many	TRBV12-3/TRBV12-4	TRBD2	TRBJ2-7	TGTGCTACGCGGGGGGAGGCCGAGCAGTACTTC	CATRGEAEQYF
few	TRBV10-3	-	TRBJ2-3	TGTGCCATCAGTGCGGGTACCACAGATACGCAGTATTTT	CAISAGTTDTQYF
many	TRBV7-2	-	TRBJ1-6	TGTGCCAGCAGCCCCATGGACAGAAGCTCCTATAATTCACCCCTCCACTTT	CASSPMDRSSYNSPLHF
few	TRBV14	-	TRBJ1-2	TGTGCCAGCAGCCCGTTTTGGGGGGCGCAGGATGGCTACACCTTC	CASSPFWGAQDGYTF
few	TRBV29-1	TRBD1	TRBJ2-5	TGCAGCGTCCATGGGACAGAAGAGACCCAGTACTTC	CSVHGTEETQYF
-	TRBV13	-	TRBJ2-1	TGTGCCAGCAGCTTAGAGGGTCTTGGCGGGGTTTACAATGAGCAGTTCTTC	CASSLEGLGGVYNEQFF